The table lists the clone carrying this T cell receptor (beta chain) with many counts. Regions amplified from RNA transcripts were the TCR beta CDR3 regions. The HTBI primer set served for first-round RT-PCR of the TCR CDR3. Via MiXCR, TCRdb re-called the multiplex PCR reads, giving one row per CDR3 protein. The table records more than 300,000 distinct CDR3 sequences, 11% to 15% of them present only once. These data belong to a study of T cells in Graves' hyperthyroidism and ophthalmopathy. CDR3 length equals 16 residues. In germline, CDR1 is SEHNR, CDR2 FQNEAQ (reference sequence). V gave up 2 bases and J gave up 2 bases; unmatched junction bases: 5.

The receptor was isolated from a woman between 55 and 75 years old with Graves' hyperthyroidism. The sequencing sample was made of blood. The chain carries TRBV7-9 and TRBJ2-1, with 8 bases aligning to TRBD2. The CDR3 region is CASSLFSGGPYNEQFF. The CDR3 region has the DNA TGTGCCAGCAGCTTATTTTCGGGAGGGCCCTACAATGAGCAGTTCTTC.